This T cell receptor beta chain came from a study of shared clonotypes between healthy human individuals (dated by TCRdb to about 2020). At the level of the whole study: Three men and two women, aged 18 to 49 years, made up the cohort. Blood TCR repertoires of about five healthy adults were deeply sequenced to estimate repertoire size and the extent of clonotype sharing between individuals. Per donor, leukapheresis produced somewhere between about 0.8 and 9 billion PBMCs. Different laboratories and diverse techniques were used to prepare libraries and sequence TCR repertoires, to increase sequencing depth and limit assay-specific biases. Per donor, three plates each were used for CD4 naive and CD4 memory, two for CD8 naive, and one for CD8 memory.

The donors were healthy, HIV-negative adults who had no recently reported acute infections or vaccinations. Only Caucasian adults living in Nashville, Tennessee, USA were represented among the donors. CD4+ T cells were enriched through magnetic negative selection, after which naive cells were positively selected on CD45RA and the remaining negative fraction served as the memory subset. Blood was obtained by leukapheresis, after which PBMCs were separated by Ficoll-Histopaque density gradient centrifugation and cryopreserved in liquid nitrogen vapor phase. Analytical flow cytometry was used to check the purity and quantity of every magnetically sorted T cell population. Each sorted fraction had its genomic DNA isolated and then quantified by UV absorbance on a Nanodrop 2000c. The study at large found these results: Sampling was limited to blood, and TCR repertoires in tissue likely differ from TCR repertoires in blood. Larger estimated clonotype richness was generally found for naive subsets than for memory subsets. Incomplete sequencing was indicated by rarefaction of sorted-subset datasets, despite the large sequencing depth. Clonotypes shared by all four sorted-subset donors showed higher generation probabilities than non-shared clonotypes. Pairwise subsampling led to the expectation that sequencing depth would affect the degree of clonotype sharing among donors. Sharing across a handful of donors was observed for approximately 5% of naive CD4, 3.5% of naive CD8, over 2% of memory CD4, and around 0.4% of memory CD8 clonotypes. Because the study included only a small number of donors, the genetic and exposure-history diversity represented was limited.

Regarding this clone: The antigen it recognizes is unknown. No base quality information exists; no much larger clone differs at one position.

Using the deep immunoSEQ assay, multiplex PCR amplified TCR CDR3 regions from genomic DNA. Extracted genomic DNA from each cell subset was distributed evenly across all wells of several immunoSEQ 96-well plates, and each plate was treated as a replicate. For sorted subsets, roughly 190 ng of genomic DNA, equivalent to roughly 30,000 T cell genomes, went into each replicate PCR. Purified libraries were quantified with a Qubit 3.0 fluorometer, sized on a Bioanalyzer 2100, and re-quantified with the KAPA Library Quantification kit. Each immunoSEQ 96-well plate was sequenced on its own single-read 150-cycle Illumina NextSeq 550 flow cell. Concerning the study's data processing: The immunoSEQ output contained only junctional sequences without quality scores, so filtering could not match that applied to full-length reads. Sequences were annotated with PyIR, a Python wrapper for IgBLAST v1.9, and V/J genes and CDR3 were assigned using IMGT germline references. Reads were filtered out if the reads had weak V/J assignments (E-value above 1e-6), no CDR3, stop codons, out-of-frame junctions, or ambiguous translated residues. V3J clonotypes were defined as sequences sharing an identical inferred V gene, J gene, and CDR3 amino acid sequence. Percentage overlap between repertoires was computed as shared unique clonotypes divided by the size of the smaller repertoire. RTK rarefaction, the Chao1 estimator, and Recon v2.1 estimates of unobserved clonotypes were used to assess repertoire richness. Generation probabilities for all TCRbeta clonotypes obtained by the gDNA method from a few donors were computed using OLGA. The table was pulled from immuneACCESS by TCRdb, which kept in-frame rearrangements only. Such tables lose some clones; where checked, under half of the loss comes from unresolved V genes, and the rest has no known cause. V, J and clone size are taken as reported in that table, and D and trimming were inferred from the DNA itself. The sample table records about 1.5 million clones; about 98% of these occur just once. The ten top clones hold less than 0.55% of the sample.

Sequencing was performed on naive CD4+ T cells sorted from blood. The sample's cell subset or site, from its label and the paper: CD45RA+ positively selected. This sequence originates from a man aged 25-40 years in good health.

The encoded CDR3 is CASSPRTSGAYNEQFF. The base sequence is TGTGCCAGCTCACCAAGGACTAGCGGGGCTTACAATGAGCAGTTCTTC. This chain is built from TRBV18 and TRBJ2-1; TRBD2 agrees with 12 junctional bases. The germline V end is reduced by 2 bases and the J end by 4 bases; junction bases left unmatched: 3. The germline V gene yields KGHSH for CDR1 and LQKENI for CDR2. The CDR3 contains 16 residues, cysteine and phenylalanine counted. Only the CDR3 region is kept as DNA, spanning 48 bases read in frame from base 1.